The 5 T cell receptor beta chains below come from one sample, sequenced in a study of cytomegalovirus exposure and HLA in healthy donors. PCR primers comprised 60 Vbeta and 13 Jbeta primers. Libraries were prepared by immunoSEQ multiplex PCR; TCRdb keeps only in-frame clonotypes and omits some of them. The sample has about 150,000 clones, 80% to 90% seen once. The sequenced sample was PBMCs. Source of these receptors: a young woman in good health and CMV-seronegative.

The rearrangement joins TRBV2 to TRBJ2-3; D possibly corresponds to TRBD1 (5 bases). Trimming shortened V by 1 base and J by 1 base, and 9 bases separated the two germline ends. Germline V CDR1 and CDR2: SNHLY, FYNNEI. CDR3 length: 15 amino acids. CDR3 sequence: CASSEEAGRTDTQYF. The DNA of the CDR3 is TGTGCCAGCAGTGAAGAGGCAGGGCGCACAGATACGCAGTATTTT. Full variable domain (rest looked up from reference TRBV2 and TRBJ2-3): EPEVTQTPSHQVTQMGQEVILRCVPISNHLYFYWYRQILGQKVEFLVSFYNNEISEKSEIFDDQFSVERPDGSNFTLKIRSTKLEDSAMYFCASSEEAGRTDTQYFGPGTRLTVL.

This CDR3 is CASNSAHEQFF. The CDR3 DNA is TGTGCCAGCAATAGCGCTCATGAGCAGTTCTTC. The rearrangement links TRBV27 to TRBJ2-1; D is possibly TRBD2 (5 bases). Trimming took off 7 bases at V and 8 bases at J, with 9 bases between the two ends. From germline, CDR1 is MNHEY and CDR2 SMNVEV (reference sequence). The CDR3 extends over 11 amino acids.

The gene calls are TRBV5-4 and TRBJ2-1, with 9 positions matching TRBD2. Germline loops: CDR1 SGHNT, CDR2 YYREEE (reference sequence). The CDR3 loop spans 15 amino acids. The V and J ends lost 0 bases and 8 bases, in that order; junction bases with no gene match: 6. CDR3 sequence: CASSLAGLAGHEQFF. CDR3 sequence (DNA): TGTGCCAGCAGCTTGGCGGGGCTAGCGGGACATGAGCAGTTCTTC.

The chain employs TRBV5-1 and TRBJ2-7, with TRBD1 matching 10 bases. Losses at the gene ends were 3 bases for V and 7 bases for J; bases not matched to a gene: 7. This CDR3 is built from 14 residues. Germline V gene data show CDR1 as SGHRS and CDR2 as YFSETQ. The CDR3 here is CASSSRGTGEEQYF. In nucleotides, the CDR3 is TGCGCCAGCAGCTCGAGGGGGACAGGGGAAGAGCAGTACTTC.

This chain uses TRBV5-1 with TRBJ2-5; no reliable D call. Per the germline V gene, CDR1 is SGHRS and CDR2 is YFSETQ. Trimming removed 3 bases at V and 5 bases at J, with 5 bases between. This CDR3 is 11 amino acids long. CDR3 DNA sequence: TGCGCCAGCAGCTCCTATGAGACCCAGTACTTC. Translation gives CASSSYETQYF.